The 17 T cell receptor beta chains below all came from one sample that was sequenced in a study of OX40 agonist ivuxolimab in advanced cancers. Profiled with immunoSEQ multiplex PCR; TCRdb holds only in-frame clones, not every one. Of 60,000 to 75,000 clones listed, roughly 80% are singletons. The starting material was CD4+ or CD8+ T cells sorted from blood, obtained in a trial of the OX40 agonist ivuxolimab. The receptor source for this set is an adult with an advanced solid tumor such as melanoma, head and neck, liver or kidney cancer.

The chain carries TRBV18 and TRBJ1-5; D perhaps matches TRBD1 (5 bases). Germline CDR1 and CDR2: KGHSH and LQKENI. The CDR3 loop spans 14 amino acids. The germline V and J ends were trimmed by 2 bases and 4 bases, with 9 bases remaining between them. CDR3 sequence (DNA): TGTGCCAGCTCACCAACAGGCACTAATCAGCCCCAGCATTTT. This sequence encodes CASSPTGTNQPQHF.

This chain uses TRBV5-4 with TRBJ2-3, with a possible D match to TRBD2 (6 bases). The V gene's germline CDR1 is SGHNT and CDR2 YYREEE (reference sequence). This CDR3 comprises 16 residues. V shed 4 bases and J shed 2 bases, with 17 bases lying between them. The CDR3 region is CASSGDLALNTDTQYF. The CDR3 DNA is TGTGCCAGCAGCGGAGACCTAGCGCTTAACACAGATACGCAGTATTTT.

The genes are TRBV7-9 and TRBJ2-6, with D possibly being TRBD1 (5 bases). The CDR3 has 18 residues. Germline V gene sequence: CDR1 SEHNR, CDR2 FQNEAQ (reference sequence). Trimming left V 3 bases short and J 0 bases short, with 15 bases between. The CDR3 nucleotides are TGTGCCAGCAGCTTCTCTCGAGCAGGGCTCTCTGGGGCCAACGTCCTGACTTTC. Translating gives CASSFSRAGLSGANVLTF.

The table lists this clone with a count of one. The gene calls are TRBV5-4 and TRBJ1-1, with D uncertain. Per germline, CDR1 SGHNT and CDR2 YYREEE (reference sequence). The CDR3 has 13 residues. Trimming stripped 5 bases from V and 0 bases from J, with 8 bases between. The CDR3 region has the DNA TGTGCCAGCAGTATAGATATGAACACTGAAGCTTTCTTT. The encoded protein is CASSIDMNTEAFF.

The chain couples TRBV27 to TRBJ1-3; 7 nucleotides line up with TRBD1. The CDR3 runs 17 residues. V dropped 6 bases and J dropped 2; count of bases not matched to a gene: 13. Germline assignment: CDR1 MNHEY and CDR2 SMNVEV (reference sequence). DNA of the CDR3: TGTGCCAGCAGCCCCTCACCCGGGACAGCAACTGGAAACACCATATATTTT. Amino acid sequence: CASSPSPGTATGNTIYF.

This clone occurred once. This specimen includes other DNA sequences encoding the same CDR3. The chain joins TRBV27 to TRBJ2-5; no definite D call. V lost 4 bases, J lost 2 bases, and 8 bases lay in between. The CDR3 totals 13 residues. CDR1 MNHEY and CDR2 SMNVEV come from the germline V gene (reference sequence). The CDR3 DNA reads TGTGCCAGCAGTTGGGCGTATCAAGAGACCCAGTACTTC. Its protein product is CASSWAYQETQYF.

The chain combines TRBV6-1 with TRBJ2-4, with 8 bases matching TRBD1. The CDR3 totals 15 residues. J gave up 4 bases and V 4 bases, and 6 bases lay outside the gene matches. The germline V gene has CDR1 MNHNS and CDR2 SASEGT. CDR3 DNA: TGTGCCAGCAGTGGGATGGGACAGGCAAAAAACATTCAGTACTTC. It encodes CASSGMGQAKNIQYF.

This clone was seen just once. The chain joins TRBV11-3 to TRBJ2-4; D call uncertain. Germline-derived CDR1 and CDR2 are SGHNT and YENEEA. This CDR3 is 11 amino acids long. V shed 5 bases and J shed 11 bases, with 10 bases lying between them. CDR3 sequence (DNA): TGTGCCAGCAGCAAAGAGGCCTTTCAGTACTTC. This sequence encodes CASSKEAFQYF.

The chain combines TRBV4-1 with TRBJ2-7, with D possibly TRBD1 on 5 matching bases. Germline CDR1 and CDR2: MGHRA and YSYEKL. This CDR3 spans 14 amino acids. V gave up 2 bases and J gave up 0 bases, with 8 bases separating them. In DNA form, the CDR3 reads TGCGCCAGCAGCCAACAGGACAACTCCTACGAGCAGTACTTC. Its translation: CASSQQDNSYEQYF.

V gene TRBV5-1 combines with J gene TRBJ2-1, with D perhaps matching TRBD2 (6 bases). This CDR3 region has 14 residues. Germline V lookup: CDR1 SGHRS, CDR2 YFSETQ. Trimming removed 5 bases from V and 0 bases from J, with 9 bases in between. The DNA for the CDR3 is TGCGCCAGCAGGGTGGGGGGCTCCTACAATGAGCAGTTCTTC. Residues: CASRVGGSYNEQFF.

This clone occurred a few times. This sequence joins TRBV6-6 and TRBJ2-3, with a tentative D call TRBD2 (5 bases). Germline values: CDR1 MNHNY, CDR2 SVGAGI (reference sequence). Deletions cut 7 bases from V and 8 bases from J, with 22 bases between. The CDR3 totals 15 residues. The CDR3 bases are TGTGCCAGCACCCTAGGCTTGAGAGCTGCGGGTACGCAGTATTTT. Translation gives CASTLGLRAAGTQYF.

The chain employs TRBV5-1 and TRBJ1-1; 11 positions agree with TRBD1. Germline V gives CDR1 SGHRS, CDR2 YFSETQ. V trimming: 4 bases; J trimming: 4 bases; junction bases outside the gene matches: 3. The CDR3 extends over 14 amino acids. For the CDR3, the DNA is TGCGCCAGCAGCAGGGACAGGGGGTCCACTGAAGCTTTCTTT. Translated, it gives CASSRDRGSTEAFF.

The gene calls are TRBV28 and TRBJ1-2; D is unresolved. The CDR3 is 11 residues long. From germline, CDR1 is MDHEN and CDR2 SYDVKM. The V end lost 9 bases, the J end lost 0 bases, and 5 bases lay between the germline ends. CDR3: CASTANYGYTF. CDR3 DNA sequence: TGTGCCAGTACGGCTAACTATGGCTACACCTTC.

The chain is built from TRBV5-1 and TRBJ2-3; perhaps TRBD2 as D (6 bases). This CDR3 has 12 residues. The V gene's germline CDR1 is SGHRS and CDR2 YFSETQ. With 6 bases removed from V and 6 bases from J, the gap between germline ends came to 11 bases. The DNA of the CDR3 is TGCGCCAGCACCCGAGCGGGCGATACGCAGTATTTT. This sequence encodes CASTRAGDTQYF.

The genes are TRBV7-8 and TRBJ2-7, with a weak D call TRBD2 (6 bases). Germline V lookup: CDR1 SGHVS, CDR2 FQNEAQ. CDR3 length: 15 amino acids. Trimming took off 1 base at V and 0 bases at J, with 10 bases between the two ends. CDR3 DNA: TGTGCCAGCAGCTTAGTGGCGGGGCCCTCCTACGAGCAGTACTTC. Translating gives CASSLVAGPSYEQYF.

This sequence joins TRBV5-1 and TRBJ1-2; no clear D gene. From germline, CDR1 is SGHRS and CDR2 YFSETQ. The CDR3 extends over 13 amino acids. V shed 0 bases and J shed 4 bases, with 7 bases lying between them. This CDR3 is CASSLDPFYGYTF. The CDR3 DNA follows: TGCGCCAGCAGCTTGGATCCCTTCTATGGCTACACCTTC.

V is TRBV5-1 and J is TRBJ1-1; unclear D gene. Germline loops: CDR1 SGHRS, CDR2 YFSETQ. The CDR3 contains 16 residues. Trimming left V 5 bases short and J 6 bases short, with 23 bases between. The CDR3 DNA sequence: TGCGCCAGCAGTATTGAGGGTCGGGCCCTCGGGGCTGAAGCTTTCTTT. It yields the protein CASSIEGRALGAEAFF.